The clone carrying this T cell receptor (beta chain) was observed once. This specimen comes from a study of blood T cell repertoires in COVID-19. Across the whole study: Nucleic acid was either cDNA or gDNA, and it came from T cells, B-cell-depleted T cells, or PBMCs.

Original processing notes: It was from reference gene primer amplification that nucleated cell counts were estimated. Generated by immunoSEQ multiplex PCR, the TCRdb table keeps only in-frame clones and is missing some. Clone size and V and J calls were adopted from that table, with D and trimming inferred from the DNA. The repertoire holds approximately 430,000 clones, 70% to 90% seen once, with over 1.1% in the top ten. The CDR3 is 15 residues long. Unmatched junction bases numbered 5, after V lost 3 bases and J lost 7 bases. CDR1 MNHNS and CDR2 SASEGT come from the germline V gene. The TCR sequence derives from a woman in her twenties or thirties with active or convalescent COVID-19. The V call is TRBV6-1, the J call TRBJ1-6; TRBD1 matches at 8 bases. Sequenced sample: peripheral blood. CDR3 amino acids: CASSETQGGNSPLHF. The CDR3 DNA reads as TGTGCCAGCAGTGAGACACAGGGGGGAAATTCACCCCTCCACTTT.